Each of the 9 T cell receptor beta chains below was sequenced from the same sample in a study of T cell responses to AZD1222 COVID-19 vaccine. Profiled with immunoSEQ multiplex PCR; TCRdb holds only in-frame clones, not every one. Of 150,000 to 200,000 clones in the sample, around 93% were seen once. Sequencing was performed on peripheral blood, taken on day 0 of AZD1222 vaccination. The receptors were gathered from an adult in good health.

The chain recombines TRBV11-2 with TRBJ2-7, with 9 bases identical to TRBD2. This CDR3 region has 13 residues. After removal of 2 bases from V and 7 bases from J, the junction contained 3 bases not matched to a gene. Germline values: CDR1 SGHAT, CDR2 FQNNGV. The CDR3 loop reads CASSLPLAGEQYF. CDR3 DNA sequence: TGTGCCAGCAGCTTACCTCTAGCGGGGGAGCAGTACTTC. Full variable domain (missing parts from reference TRBV11-2 and TRBJ2-7): EAGVAQSPRYKIIEKRQSVAFWCNPISGHATLYWYQQILGQGPKLLIQFQNNGVVDDSQLPKDRFSAERLKGVDSTLKIQPAKLEDSAVYLCASSLPLAGEQYFGPGTRLTVT.

The J gene is TRBJ1-1, the V gene TRBV28; a possible D gene is TRBD1 (6 bases). Trimming shortened V by 2 bases and J by 6 bases, and 19 bases separated the two germline ends. Germline assignment: CDR1 MDHEN and CDR2 SYDVKM. CDR3 size: 16 residues. CDR3 nucleotides: TGTGCCAGCAGTTTAGCTCTAGGGCAGGGGCTCTCTGAAGCTTTCTTT. It codes for CASSLALGQGLSEAFF.

CDR3 sequence: CASSYSKLAGDYNEQFF. The CDR3 DNA sequence: TGTGCCAGCAGTTACTCGAAACTAGCGGGAGACTACAATGAGCAGTTCTTC. This chain uses TRBV6-2 or TRBV6-3 with TRBJ2-1; the match to TRBD2 covers 11 bases. Germline trimming cut 0 bases from V and 3 bases from J; bases unmatched to any gene: 4. In germline, CDR1 is MNHEY, CDR2 SVGEGT. This CDR3 spans 17 amino acids.

The gene calls are TRBV9 and TRBJ2-7; TRBD2 matches 10 bases. The CDR3 sequence is 15 residues long. Per germline, CDR1 SGDLS and CDR2 YYNGEE. J gave up 4 bases and V 1 base, and 5 bases lay outside the gene matches. The CDR3 coding sequence is TGTGCCAGCAGCGTAATGCCTAGCGGGAGTTACGAGCAGTACTTC. It specifies CASSVMPSGSYEQYF.

This clone was seen once. This chain connects TRBV9 to TRBJ2-7, with D uncertain. Germline CDR1 reads SGDLS; CDR2 reads YYNGEE. V was clipped by 0 bases and J by 5 bases, with 9 bases between them. This CDR3 has 13 amino acids. CDR3 nucleotide sequence: TGTGCCAGCAGCGTAGCTGGGCTTCACGAGCAGTACTTC. Translating it yields CASSVAGLHEQYF.

The V gene is TRBV18, the J gene TRBJ2-1, with unresolved D. This CDR3 is 13 amino acids long. V was clipped by 0 bases and J by 5 bases, with 5 bases between them. In germline, CDR1 is KGHSH, CDR2 LQKENI. The CDR3 DNA reads TGTGCCAGCTCACCACCGTCGGACAATGAGCAGTTCTTC. Residues: CASSPPSDNEQFF.

The sample holds one count of this clone. The CDR3 sequence: CASSYSGTRRRGEQYF. In nucleotides, the CDR3 is TGTGCCAGCAGTTACTCGGGGACTCGGCGGAGGGGTGAGCAGTACTTC. This chain connects TRBV6-2 or TRBV6-3 to TRBJ2-7; D might be TRBD2 (6 bases). CDR1 and CDR2 (germline): MNHEY, SVGEGT. The CDR3 consists of 16 residues. V shed 0 bases and J shed 7 bases, with 19 bases lying between them.

V is TRBV19 and J is TRBJ1-2; D unclear. The ends were cut back, 3 bases at V and 5 bases at J, with 16 bases in the middle. CDR3 size: 15 residues. Looked up from germline, CDR1 is LNHDA and CDR2 is SQIVND (reference sequence). The CDR3 sequence: CASSMLDGTFYGYTF. For the CDR3, the DNA is TGTGCCAGTAGTATGTTGGACGGAACCTTTTATGGCTACACCTTC.

The CDR3 is CASPPGQGVYGYTF. CDR3 in DNA: TGTGCTTCCCCACCGGGACAGGGGGTCTATGGCTACACCTTC. The chain carries TRBV30 and TRBJ1-2, with 11 bases fitting TRBD1. Germline lookup yields CDR1 GTSNPN and CDR2 SVGIG (reference sequence). This CDR3 is 14 amino acids long.